This TCR beta chain comes out of a study of cytomegalovirus exposure and HLA in healthy donors. About the study: The same platform used for the 666 first-cohort repertoires was also used for the 120 or so validation repertoires, as a later analysis reported.

General observations from the study: Reported results showed that the classifier diagnosed cytomegalovirus status with high specificity and sensitivity. Among TCR beta chains, those listed as cytomegalovirus-associated numbered more than 150. Rare sequences made up most TCRs, while some public TCRs were found in many donors.

With regard to this clone: The antigen is not known.

The CDR3 extends over 12 amino acids. Germline loops: CDR1 SGHVS, CDR2 FQNEAQ. Trimming took off 5 bases at V and 5 bases at J, with 8 bases between the two ends. Some clones are missing from TCRdb's copy, which holds only in-frame ones; the method was immunoSEQ multiplex PCR. This sample carries tens of thousands of clones, approximately 94% of them seen once, and the ten largest clones take about 4.5%. This TCR was sampled from a man younger than 35 in good health and CMV-seropositive. Sequenced input: PBMCs. The V call is TRBV7-8, the J call TRBJ2-3; D possibly corresponds to TRBD1 (6 bases). This chain's CDR3 is CASSPGVDTQYF. In nucleotides, the CDR3 is TGTGCCAGCAGCCCAGGGGTAGATACGCAGTATTTT.